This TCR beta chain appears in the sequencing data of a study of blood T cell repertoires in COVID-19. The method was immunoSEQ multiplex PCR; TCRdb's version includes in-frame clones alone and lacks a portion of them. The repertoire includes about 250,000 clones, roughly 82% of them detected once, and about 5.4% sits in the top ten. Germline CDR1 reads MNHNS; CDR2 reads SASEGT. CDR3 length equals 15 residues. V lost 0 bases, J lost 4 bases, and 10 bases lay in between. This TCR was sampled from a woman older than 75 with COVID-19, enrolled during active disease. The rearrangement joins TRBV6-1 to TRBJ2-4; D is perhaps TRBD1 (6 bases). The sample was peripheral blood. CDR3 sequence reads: CASSEALTGKNIQYF. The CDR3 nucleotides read TGTGCCAGCAGTGAAGCGCTAACAGGGAAAAACATTCAGTACTTC.